This TCR beta chain was sequenced for a study of blood T cell repertoires in COVID-19. In the original workflow: Amplification from reference gene primers served as the basis for estimated nucleated cell counts. Assay used: immunoSEQ multiplex PCR; TCRdb lists only in-frame clones, some missing. V and J calls and clone size are those listed in that table; D and trimming were worked out from the DNA. This sample has 300,000 to 500,000 clones, with 88% found just once. The V end was cut by 3 bases, the J end by 2 bases, with 13 bases between. The CDR3 consists of 15 residues. Germline V gene sequence: CDR1 LNHDA, CDR2 SQIVND (reference sequence). The study recruited people aged about 18 to 90 years across about 25 US areas. Researchers sorted participants into cohorts using their self-reported clinical history.

V and J are TRBV19 and TRBJ1-1; TRBD1 might be the D (6 bases). The clonotype comes from a woman aged 25 to 39 with acute COVID-19. The sequencing sample was made of PBMCs or T cells enriched from blood (not recorded which). The CDR3 DNA reads TGTGCCAGTAGTATTTTGGGTGGGGGCAACACTGAAGCTTTCTTT. Its protein product is CASSILGGGNTEAFF.